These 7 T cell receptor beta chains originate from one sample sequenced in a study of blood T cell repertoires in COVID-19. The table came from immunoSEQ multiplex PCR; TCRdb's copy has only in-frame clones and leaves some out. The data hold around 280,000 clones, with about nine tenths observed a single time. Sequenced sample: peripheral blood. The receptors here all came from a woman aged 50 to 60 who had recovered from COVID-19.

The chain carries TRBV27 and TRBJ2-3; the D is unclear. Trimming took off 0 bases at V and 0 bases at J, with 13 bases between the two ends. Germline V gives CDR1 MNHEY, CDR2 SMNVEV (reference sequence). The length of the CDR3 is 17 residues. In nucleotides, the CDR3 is TGTGCCAGCAGTTTATCTCACCTATCCTCTAGCACAGATACGCAGTATTTT. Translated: CASSLSHLSSSTDTQYF.

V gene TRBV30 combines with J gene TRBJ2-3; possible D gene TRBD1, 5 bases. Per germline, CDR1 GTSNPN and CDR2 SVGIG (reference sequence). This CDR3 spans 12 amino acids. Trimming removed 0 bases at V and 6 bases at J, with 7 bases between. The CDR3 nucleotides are TGTGCCTGGAGTGTGGCAGGGGATACGCAGTATTTT. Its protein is CAWSVAGDTQYF.

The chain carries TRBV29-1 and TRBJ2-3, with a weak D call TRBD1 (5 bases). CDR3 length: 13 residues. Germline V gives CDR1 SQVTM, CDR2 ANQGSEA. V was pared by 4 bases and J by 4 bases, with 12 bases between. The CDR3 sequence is CSVVVGAADTQYF. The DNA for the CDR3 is TGCAGCGTTGTGGTAGGGGCGGCAGATACGCAGTATTTT.

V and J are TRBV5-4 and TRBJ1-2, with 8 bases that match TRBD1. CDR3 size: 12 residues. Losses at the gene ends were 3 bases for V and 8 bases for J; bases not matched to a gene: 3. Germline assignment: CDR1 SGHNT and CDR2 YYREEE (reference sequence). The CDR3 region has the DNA TGTGCCAGCAGCTCAACAGGGGGAGGCTACACCTTC. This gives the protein CASSSTGGGYTF.

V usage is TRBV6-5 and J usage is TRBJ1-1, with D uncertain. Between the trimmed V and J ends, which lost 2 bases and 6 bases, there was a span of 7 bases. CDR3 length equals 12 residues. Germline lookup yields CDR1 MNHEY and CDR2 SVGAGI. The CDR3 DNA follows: TGTGCCAGCAGTTACCGGGGATCTGAAGCTTTCTTT. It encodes CASSYRGSEAFF.

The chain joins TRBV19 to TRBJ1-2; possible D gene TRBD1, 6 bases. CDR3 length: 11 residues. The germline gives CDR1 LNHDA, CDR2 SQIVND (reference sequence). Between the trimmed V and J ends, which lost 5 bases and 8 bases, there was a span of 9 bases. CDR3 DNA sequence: TGTGCCAGTAGTCAGGGGAGCGGCTACACCTTC. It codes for CASSQGSGYTF.

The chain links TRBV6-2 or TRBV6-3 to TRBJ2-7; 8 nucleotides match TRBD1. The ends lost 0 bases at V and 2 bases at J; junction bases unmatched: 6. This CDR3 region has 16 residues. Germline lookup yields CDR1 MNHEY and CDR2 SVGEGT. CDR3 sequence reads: CASSYSRTGPPYEQYF. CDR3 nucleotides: TGTGCCAGCAGTTACTCCCGGACAGGGCCTCCCTACGAGCAGTACTTC.